This T cell receptor beta chain was sequenced during a study of blood T cells in healthy people across ages. Study-wide results and caveats: In the absence of known donor CMV status, changes in expanded clonotypes were possibly confounded.

The CDR3 consists of 15 residues. Looked up from germline, CDR1 is SGHAT and CDR2 is FQDESV (reference sequence). Next came a second PCR, run for about 7 to 12 cycles, which used a sample-barcoded 5' primer along with a J-beta primer mix. TCRdb analysed the 5' RACE reads with MiXCR anew, one entry per CDR3 protein. Of about 930,000 distinct CDR3 sequences detected, 29% appear once; the ten largest clones hold 10%. This clonotype was seen only a few times. Its antigen is as yet unknown. These data were likewise used in another study, on T cells of mothers and their children. From that report: Unrelated mother-child pairs always had slightly, but never significantly, lower normalized overlap than related pairs.

This clonotype was obtained from a woman aged 35 to 49 in good health. This sequence joins TRBV11-1 and TRBJ2-5; possible D gene TRBD1, 6 bases. The J call may be incorrect, as the DNA end agrees better with TRBJ2-7. The sample consisted of blood. In DNA, the CDR3 is TGTGCCAGCAGCTTAGACAGGGTCCCAAGATACGAGCAGTACTTC. It translates to CASSLDRVPRYEQYF.